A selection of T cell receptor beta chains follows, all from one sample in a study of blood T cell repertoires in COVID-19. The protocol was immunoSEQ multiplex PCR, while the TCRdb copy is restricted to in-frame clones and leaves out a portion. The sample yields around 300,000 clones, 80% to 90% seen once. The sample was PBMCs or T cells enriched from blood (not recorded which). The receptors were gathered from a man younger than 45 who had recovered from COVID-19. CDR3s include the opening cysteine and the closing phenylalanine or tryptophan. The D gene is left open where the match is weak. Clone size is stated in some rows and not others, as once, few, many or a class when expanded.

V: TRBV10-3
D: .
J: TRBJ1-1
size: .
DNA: TGTGCCATCAGTGACCGGGAGAACACTGAAGCTTTCTTT
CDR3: CAISDRENTEAFF

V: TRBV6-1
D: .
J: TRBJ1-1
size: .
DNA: TGTGCCAGCAGTGAAAAGCGCACTGGCACTGAAGCTTTCTTT
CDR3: CASSEKRTGTEAFF

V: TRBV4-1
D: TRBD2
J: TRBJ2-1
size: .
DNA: TGCGCCAGCAGCCAGGGAGGGCGGGGGGCCTACAATGAGCAGTTCTTC
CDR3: CASSQGGRGAYNEQFF

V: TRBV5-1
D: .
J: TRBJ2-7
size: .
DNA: TGCGCCAGCAGCTTGATCCAACCCGGTGGTGGTGACGAGCAGTACTTC
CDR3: CASSLIQPGGGDEQYF

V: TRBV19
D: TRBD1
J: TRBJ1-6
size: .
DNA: TGTGCCAGTAGTATTGTGACAGGGGTCATTAATAATTCACCCCTCCACTTT
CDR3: CASSIVTGVINNSPLHF

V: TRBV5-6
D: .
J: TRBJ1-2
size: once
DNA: TGTGCCAGCAGCTTGCCCAGCTATGGCTACACCTTC
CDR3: CASSLPSYGYTF

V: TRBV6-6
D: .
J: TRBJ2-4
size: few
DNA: TGTGCCAGCAGTCGAACCTACCTCAACAGAACACTAGCCAAAAACATTCAGTACTTC
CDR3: CASSRTYLNRTLAKNIQYF

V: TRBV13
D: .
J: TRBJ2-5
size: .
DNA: TGTGCCAGCAGCTTACTTCGGGAGACCCAGTACTTC
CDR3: CASSLLRETQYF

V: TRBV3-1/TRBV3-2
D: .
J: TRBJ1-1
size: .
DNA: TGTGCCAGCAGCCAGTCCGGAGGACGGTGGGTTGAAGCTTTCTTT
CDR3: CASSQSGGRWVEAFF

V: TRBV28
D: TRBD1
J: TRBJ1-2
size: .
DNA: TGTGCCAGCAGTCCCTCCGGGACAGGGGGAAACTATGGCTACACCTTC
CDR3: CASSPSGTGGNYGYTF

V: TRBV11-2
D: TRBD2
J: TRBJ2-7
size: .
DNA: TGTGCCAGCAGCTTATTTAGCGGGGGCTCCTACGAGCAGTACTTC
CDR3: CASSLFSGGSYEQYF

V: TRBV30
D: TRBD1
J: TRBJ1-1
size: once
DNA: TGTGCCTGGATAGGGGGCCTCCCGGACACTGAAGCTTTCTTT
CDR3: CAWIGGLPDTEAFF

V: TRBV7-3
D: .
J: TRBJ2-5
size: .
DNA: TGTGCCAGCAGCTTCCAGGGAGGAGAGACCCAGTACTTC
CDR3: CASSFQGGETQYF

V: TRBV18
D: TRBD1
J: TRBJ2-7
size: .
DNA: TGTGCCAGCTCACCACGACAGGGGCGGGTCGTTTGTTACTACATACTTGGCCACGAGCAGTACTTC
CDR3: CASSPRQGRVVCYYILGHEQYF

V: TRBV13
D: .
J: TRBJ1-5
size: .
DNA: TGTGCCAGCAGCTTAGGTGCGGGGGCGTGGGAGTATAGCAATCAGCCCCAGCATTTT
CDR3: CASSLGAGAWEYSNQPQHF

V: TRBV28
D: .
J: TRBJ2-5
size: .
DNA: TGTGCCAGCATGCAAATATCAGAAGAGACCCAGTACTTC
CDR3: CASMQISEETQYF

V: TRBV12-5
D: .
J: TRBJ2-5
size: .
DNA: TGTGCTAGTGGGGACTTCGAGCCTCAAGAGACCCAGTACTTC
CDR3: CASGDFEPQETQYF

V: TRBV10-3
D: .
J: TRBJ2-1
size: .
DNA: TGTGCCATCAGTGAGTTCAACAATGAGCAGTTCTTC
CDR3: CAISEFNNEQFF

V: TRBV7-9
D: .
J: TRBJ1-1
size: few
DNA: TGTGCCAGCAGCGAGACCATTACAGTGGGCGCTTTCTTT
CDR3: CASSETITVGAFF

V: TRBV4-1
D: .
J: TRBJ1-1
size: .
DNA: TGCGCCAGCAGCCAGAGCAGGAGGGACACTGAAGCTTTCTTT
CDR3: CASSQSRRDTEAFF

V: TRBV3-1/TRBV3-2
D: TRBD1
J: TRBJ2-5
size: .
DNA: TGTGCCAGCAGCACCCGACAGGGGTATCAAGAGACCCAGTACTTC
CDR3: CASSTRQGYQETQYF

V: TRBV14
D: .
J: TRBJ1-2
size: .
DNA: TGTGCCAGCAGCCAGGAACAAGGTGGGGGGGGCTACACCTTC
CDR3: CASSQEQGGGGYTF

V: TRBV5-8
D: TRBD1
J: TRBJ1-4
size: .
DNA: TGTGCCAGCAGCTTTTTCGGCACAGGGGGTACCTCAAATGAAAAACTGTTTTTT
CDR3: CASSFFGTGGTSNEKLFF

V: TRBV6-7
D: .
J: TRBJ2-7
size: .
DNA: TGTGCCAGTCGGACAGCCCGCTACGAGCAGTACTTC
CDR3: CASRTARYEQYF

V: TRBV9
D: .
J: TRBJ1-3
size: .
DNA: TGTGCCAGCAGCGAGGGGGGGAGCTCTGGAAACACCATATATTTT
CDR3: CASSEGGSSGNTIYF

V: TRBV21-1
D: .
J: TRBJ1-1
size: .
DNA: TGTGCCAGCAGCGAAGAACGGGACAGGTGCACTGAAGCTTTCTTT
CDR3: CASSEERDRCTEAFF

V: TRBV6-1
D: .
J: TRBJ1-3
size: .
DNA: TGTGCCAGCAGTGAACCAGGGCGAGGCTCTGGAAACACCATATATTTT
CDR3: CASSEPGRGSGNTIYF

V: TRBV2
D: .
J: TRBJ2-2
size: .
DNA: TGTGCCAGCAGTCTAGGACAGACCTACACCGGGGAGCTGTTTTTT
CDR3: CASSLGQTYTGELFF

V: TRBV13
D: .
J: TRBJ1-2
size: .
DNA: TGTGCCAGCAGCTTCCCGACAGGTCGAGCCCCCTATGGCTACACCTTC
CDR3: CASSFPTGRAPYGYTF

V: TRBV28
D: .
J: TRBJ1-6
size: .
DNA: TGTGCCAGCAGTATACCAGGACAGCCAAGTAATTCACCCCTCCACTTT
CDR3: CASSIPGQPSNSPLHF

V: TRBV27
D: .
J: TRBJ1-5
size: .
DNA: TGTGCCAGCAGCCCCCGGGTGTTCAATCAGCCCCAGCATTTT
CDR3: CASSPRVFNQPQHF

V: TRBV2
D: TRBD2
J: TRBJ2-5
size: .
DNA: TGTGCCAGCAGTGTCAGCGGGGGGGCCTTGGTAGAGACCCAGTACTTC
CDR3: CASSVSGGALVETQYF

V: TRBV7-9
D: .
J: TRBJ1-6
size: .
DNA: TGTGCCAGCAGCCTCCGGGACACTTTTTTAGGCTCACCCCTCCACTTT
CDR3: CASSLRDTFLGSPLHF

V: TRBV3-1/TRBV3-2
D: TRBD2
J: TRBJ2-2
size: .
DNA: TGTGCCAGCAGCTGGCTAGCGGGGGGGCCCGGCGGGGAGCTGTTTTTT
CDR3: CASSWLAGGPGGELFF

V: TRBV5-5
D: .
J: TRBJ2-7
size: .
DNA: TGTGCCAGCAGCTTGGCCCCCGGGGACTACGAGCAGTACTTC
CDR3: CASSLAPGDYEQYF

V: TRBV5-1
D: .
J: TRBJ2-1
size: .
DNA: TGCGCCAGCAGCTTGGACCGGAGCTCCTACAATGAGCAGTTCTTC
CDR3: CASSLDRSSYNEQFF

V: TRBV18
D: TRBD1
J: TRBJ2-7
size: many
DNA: TGTGCCAGCTGCCGGGACAGCTCCTACGAGCAGTACTTC
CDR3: CASCRDSSYEQYF

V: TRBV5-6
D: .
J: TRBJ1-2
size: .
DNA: TGTGCCAGCAGCTTGGCGGGACACCCTATGGATGGCTACACCTTC
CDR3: CASSLAGHPMDGYTF

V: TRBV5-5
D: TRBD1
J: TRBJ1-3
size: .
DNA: TGTGCCAGCAGCTTGGTCGGGGACAGGGGAAACACCATATATTTT
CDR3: CASSLVGDRGNTIYF

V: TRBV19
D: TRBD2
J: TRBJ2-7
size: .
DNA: TGTGCCAGTAGTACTAGCGGAGGTAGCTCCTACGAGCAGTACTTC
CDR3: CASSTSGGSSYEQYF

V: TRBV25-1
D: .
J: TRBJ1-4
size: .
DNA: TGTGCCAGCAGTGACCCGGACGGACTTAATGAAAAACTGTTTTTT
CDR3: CASSDPDGLNEKLFF

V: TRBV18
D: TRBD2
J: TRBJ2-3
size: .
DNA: TGTGCCAGCTCACCAATGACTAGCGGGGGCACAGATACGCAGTATTTT
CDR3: CASSPMTSGGTDTQYF

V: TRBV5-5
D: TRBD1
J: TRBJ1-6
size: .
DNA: TGTGCCAGCAGCTTGGCGGGACAGGAACATAATTCACCCCTCCACTTT
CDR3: CASSLAGQEHNSPLHF

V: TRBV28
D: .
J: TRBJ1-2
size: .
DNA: TGTGCCAGCAGTTTACCTGCAGGGGCGGGCTACACCTTC
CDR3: CASSLPAGAGYTF

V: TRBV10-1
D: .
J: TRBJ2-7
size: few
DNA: TGCGCCAGCAGTGAACTGGGGCGTGGAGAGGGGACTTTGAACGAGCAGTACTTC
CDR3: CASSELGRGEGTLNEQYF

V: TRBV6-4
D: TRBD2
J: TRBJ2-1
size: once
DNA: TGTGCCAGCAGTGTCGGACTAGCGGGGGACAATGAGCAGTTCTTC
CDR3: CASSVGLAGDNEQFF

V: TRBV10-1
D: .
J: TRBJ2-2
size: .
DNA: TGCGCCAGCAGTTACACGGAGAGTAGCGGTGGGACCGGGGAGCTGTTTTTT
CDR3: CASSYTESSGGTGELFF

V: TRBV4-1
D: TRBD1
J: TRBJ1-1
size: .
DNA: TGCGCCAGCAGCCAGTCTTCCGGGACAGGGGTGCGAACTGAAGCTTTCTTT
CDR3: CASSQSSGTGVRTEAFF

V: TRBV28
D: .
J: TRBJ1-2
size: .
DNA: TGTGCCAGCAGTTTATACGGGGGGGCGGGTAACTATGGCTACACCTTC
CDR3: CASSLYGGAGNYGYTF

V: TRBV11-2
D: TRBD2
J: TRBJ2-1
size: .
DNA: TGTGCCAGCAGCTTCCGACTAGCGGGGATCAATGAGCAGTTCTTC
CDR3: CASSFRLAGINEQFF

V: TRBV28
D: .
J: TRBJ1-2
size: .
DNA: TGTGCCAGCAGTCCGGTCGGGAGTACTAACTATGGCTACACCTTC
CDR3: CASSPVGSTNYGYTF

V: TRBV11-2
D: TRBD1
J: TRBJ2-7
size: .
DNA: TGTGCCAGCAGCTCTGCCTGGGACAGGGGAGGCGAGCAGTACTTC
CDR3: CASSSAWDRGGEQYF

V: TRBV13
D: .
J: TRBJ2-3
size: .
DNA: TGTGCCAGCAGCTTAAGGGCAGGGGGCACAGATACGCAGTATTTT
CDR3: CASSLRAGGTDTQYF

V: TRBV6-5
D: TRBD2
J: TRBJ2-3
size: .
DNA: TGTGCCAGCAACGGGGGGGCAGATACGCAGTATTTT
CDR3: CASNGGADTQYF

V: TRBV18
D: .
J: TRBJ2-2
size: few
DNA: TGTGCCAGCTCAAACAGGGAAGGCTCCGACACCGGGGAGCTGTTTTTT
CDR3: CASSNREGSDTGELFF

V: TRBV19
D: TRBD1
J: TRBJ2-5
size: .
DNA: TGTGCCAGTAGTCCCGTCGGACAGGTTGGGGAGACCCAGTACTTC
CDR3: CASSPVGQVGETQYF

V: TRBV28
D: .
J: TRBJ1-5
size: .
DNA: TGTGCCAGCAGGCCATCTTTGTCGGTCCAGCCCCAGCATTTT
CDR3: CASRPSLSVQPQHF

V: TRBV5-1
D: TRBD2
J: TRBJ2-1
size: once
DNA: TGCGCCAGCAGCTTGACATGGACTCTAGCGGGGGGATACTACAATGAGCAGTTCTTC
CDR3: CASSLTWTLAGGYYNEQFF